The 19 T cell receptor beta chains below all came from one sample that was sequenced in a study of T cell responses to AZD1222 COVID-19 vaccine. Assay used: immunoSEQ multiplex PCR; TCRdb lists only in-frame clones, some missing. The table includes around 83,000 clones, about 92% detected once. The material sequenced was peripheral blood, taken on day 0 of AZD1222 vaccination. These receptors were collected from an adult in good health.

The V and J genes are TRBV5-1 and TRBJ1-4; tentatively, D is TRBD1 (5 bases). This CDR3 is 16 amino acids long. Germline V CDR1 and CDR2: SGHRS, YFSETQ. V lost 2 bases to trimming and J lost 4 bases, with 15 bases between them. The CDR3 reads CASSLTGNYGNEKLFF. CDR3 nucleotides: TGCGCCAGCAGCTTAACAGGAAACTATGGTAATGAAAAACTGTTTTTT.

This rearrangement joins TRBV27 to TRBJ1-3, with D maybe TRBD1 (6 bases). This CDR3 region has 14 residues. Germline CDR1 MNHEY, CDR2 SMNVEV (reference sequence). The germline V and J ends were trimmed by 2 bases and 4 bases, with 9 bases remaining between them. CDR3 sequence: CASSLRGPGNTIYF. The CDR3 nucleotides read TGTGCCAGCAGTTTACGGGGGCCGGGAAACACCATATATTTT.

This chain connects TRBV29-1 to TRBJ2-2; 13 bases are shared with TRBD2. Germline V gives CDR1 SQVTM, CDR2 ANQGSEA. The CDR3 runs 15 residues. The V gene end was trimmed by 2 bases and the J gene end by 5 bases; junction bases not matched to a gene: 2. CDR3 protein: CSVELLAGGTGELFF. The CDR3 DNA is TGCAGCGTTGAACTACTAGCGGGAGGGACCGGGGAGCTGTTTTTT.

The chain uses TRBV7-9 and TRBJ2-2, with D perhaps given as TRBD1 or TRBD2 (6 bases each). Looked up from germline, CDR1 is SEHNR and CDR2 is FQNEAQ (reference sequence). CDR3 length: 15 amino acids. Trimming removed 10 bases at V and 5 bases at J, with 20 bases between. The CDR3, as DNA: TGTGCCATTCGGGGGCGGGATGGTGAGACCGGGGAGCTGTTTTTT. It translates to CAIRGRDGETGELFF.

This chain joins TRBV4-1 and TRBJ2-7; D is ambiguous. V was clipped by 4 bases and J by 6 bases, with 19 bases between them. CDR3 length: 15 amino acids. Germline CDR1 and CDR2: MGHRA and YSYEKL. The CDR3 bases are TGCGCCAGCAGCCCCCGAGATAGAGGTTTCCCCGAGCAGTACTTC. Amino acid sequence: CASSPRDRGFPEQYF.

This chain's CDR3 is CSVNRDYEQYF. The CDR3 DNA reads as TGCAGTGTTAACCGGGACTACGAGCAGTACTTC. The rearrangement links TRBV20-1 to TRBJ2-7; D possibly corresponds to TRBD2 (5 bases). V shed 7 bases and J shed 3 bases, with 10 bases lying between them. The germline V gene has CDR1 DFQATT and CDR2 SNEGSKA (reference sequence). The CDR3 spans 11 residues.

This chain links TRBV27 with TRBJ2-7; a weak D match, TRBD1 (5 bases). With 4 bases removed from V and 5 bases from J, the gap between germline ends came to 15 bases. This CDR3 has 14 residues. Germline lookup yields CDR1 MNHEY and CDR2 SMNVEV (reference sequence). In DNA, the CDR3 is TGTGCCAGCAGTTCGCAGGGTAGGGTGCACGAGCAGTACTTC. Its translation: CASSSQGRVHEQYF.

The chain has TRBV24-1 and TRBJ2-7, with unresolved D. V lost 9 bases to trimming and J lost 2 bases, with 10 bases between them. From germline, CDR1 is KGHDR and CDR2 SFDVKD. This CDR3 is 12 amino acids long. CDR3 DNA sequence: TGTGCCACCTCGACCGGAGCCTACGAGCAGTACTTC. Protein product: CATSTGAYEQYF.

The chain has TRBV5-1 and TRBJ1-3; possibly TRBD1 for D (6 bases). V gave up 4 bases and J gave up 0 bases, with 11 bases separating them. CDR3 length: 15 residues. CDR1 is SGHRS and CDR2 is YFSETQ in the germline V gene. This chain's CDR3 is CASSGGQSSGNTIYF. CDR3 nucleotide sequence: TGCGCCAGCAGCGGGGGGCAGAGCTCTGGAAACACCATATATTTT.

This clone was counted once. V and J are TRBV20-1 and TRBJ1-5; TRBD1 aligns across 7 bases. The CDR3 is made up of 14 amino acids. CDR1 and CDR2 (germline): DFQATT, SNEGSKA (reference sequence). With 3 bases clipped from V and 9 bases from J, the junction kept 11 bases outside the gene matches. The CDR3 bases are TGCAGTGCTAGTTTCGGGGACAGCCAAGGGCCCCAGCATTTT. It yields the protein CSASFGDSQGPQHF.

The chain couples TRBV27 to TRBJ2-1; 12 nucleotides align to TRBD2. Trimming at V came to 5 bases and at J to 12 bases, leaving 14 bases not matched to a gene. Germline assignment: CDR1 MNHEY and CDR2 SMNVEV (reference sequence). CDR3 size: 16 residues. CDR3 amino acids: CASSRQLAGGPILQFF. In DNA form, the CDR3 reads TGTGCCAGCAGTCGACAACTAGCGGGAGGCCCAATTTTGCAGTTCTTC.

V is TRBV14 and J is TRBJ2-1; D is undetermined. The CDR3 is 15 amino acids. Germline V gene lookup returns CDR1 SGHDN and CDR2 FVKESK. The ends were cut back, 5 bases at V and 6 bases at J, with 17 bases in the middle. The CDR3 DNA is TGTGCCAGCAGCGAAAATCGGAGCCCATTCAATGAGCAGTTCTTC. It yields the protein CASSENRSPFNEQFF.

This clone has only a few counts. This rearrangement joins TRBV18 to TRBJ1-1; TRBD1 agrees at 8 bases. CDR1 is KGHSH, CDR2 LQKENI, per germline. This CDR3 has 15 amino acids. Trimming at V came to 3 bases and at J to 5 bases, leaving 8 bases not matched to a gene. The CDR3 region has the DNA TGTGCCAGCTCACCTGGACAGGGTTTCAGAACTGAAGCTTTCTTT. The encoded protein is CASSPGQGFRTEAFF. The whole variable domain, remainder taken from reference TRBV18 and TRBJ1-1, is NAGVMQNPRHLVRRRGQEARLRCSPMKGHSHVYWYRQLPEEGLKFMVYLQKENIIDESGMPKERFSAEFPKEGPSILRIQQVVRGDSAAYFCASSPGQGFRTEAFFGQGTRLTVV.

The rearrangement links TRBV7-9 to TRBJ2-3; 9 bases are shared with TRBD2. CDR3 length: 16 residues. From germline, CDR1 is SEHNR and CDR2 FQNEAQ (reference sequence). V lost 3 bases to trimming and J lost 2 bases; unmatched junction nucleotides: 6. CDR3 DNA sequence: TGTGCCAGCAGCTTTTCAGCGGGAGGCCTCACAGATACGCAGTATTTT. This gives the protein CASSFSAGGLTDTQYF.

The rearrangement uses TRBV19 and TRBJ2-7; 10 nucleotides line up with TRBD2. CDR1 and CDR2 (germline): LNHDA, SQIVND (reference sequence). The CDR3 consists of 15 residues. J gave up 3 bases and V 1 base, and 3 bases lay outside the gene matches. This chain's CDR3 is CASSIVASGSYEQYF. The CDR3 DNA is TGTGCCAGTAGTATAGTGGCTAGCGGGAGCTACGAGCAGTACTTC.

The genes are TRBV25-1 and TRBJ2-2; TRBD2 might be the D (5 bases). This CDR3 contains 15 residues. CDR1 MGHDK and CDR2 SYGVNS come from the germline V gene. V dropped 5 bases and J dropped 0 bases, with 10 bases sitting between them. CDR3 coding DNA: TGTGCCAGCAGTTTGAGCGGCACGAACACCGGGGAGCTGTTTTTT. Its protein is CASSLSGTNTGELFF. Filled out from reference TRBV25-1 and TRBJ2-2, the complete variable domain reads EADIYQTPRYLVIGTGKKITLECSQTMGHDKMYWYQQDPGMELHLIHYSYGVNSTEKGDLSSESTVSRIRTEHFPLTLESARPSHTSQYLCASSLSGTNTGELFFGEGSRLTVL.

CDR3 nucleotide sequence: TGCGCCAGCAGCTTGGCCGAGCCTAACGAGCAGTACTTC. Translated: CASSLAEPNEQYF. The chain couples TRBV5-1 to TRBJ2-7; D gene ambiguous. V lost 0 bases to trimming and J lost 5 bases, with 9 bases between them. This CDR3 comprises 13 residues. Germline V gene data show CDR1 as SGHRS and CDR2 as YFSETQ.

The chain carries TRBV4-1 and TRBJ1-5, with 7 bases fitting TRBD1. Trimming at V came to 4 bases and at J to 6 bases, leaving 9 bases not matched to a gene. This CDR3 has 15 amino acids. Germline values: CDR1 MGHRA, CDR2 YSYEKL. CDR3 amino acids: CASSLQGQLGQPQHF. The CDR3 DNA sequence: TGCGCCAGCAGCCTACAGGGACAGCTTGGTCAGCCCCAGCATTTT.

The chain carries TRBV6-5 and TRBJ1-1, with a possible D match to TRBD1 (5 bases). CDR1 is MNHEY and CDR2 is SVGAGI in the germline V gene. The CDR3 length is 16 residues. V lost 1 base and J 0 bases, leaving 12 bases between the germline ends. The CDR3 loop is CASSYLPGRMNTEAFF. The CDR3 DNA reads TGTGCCAGCAGTTACTTGCCGGGACGGATGAACACTGAAGCTTTCTTT.